The T cell receptor (beta chain) described here comes from a study of T-cell reconstitution after alpha-beta-depleted transplantation in children. The library targeted TCRbeta and was prepared with unique molecular identifiers. TCRdb called the PCR reads again in MiXCR, with one record for every CDR3 protein. The table includes almost 500,000 distinct CDR3 sequences, roughly an eighth detected once. V dropped 2 bases and J dropped 2; count of bases not matched to a gene: 4. Germline assignment: CDR1 MNHEY and CDR2 SMNVEV (reference sequence). The CDR3 runs to 15 residues. V is TRBV27 and J is TRBJ2-7; 9 positions agree with TRBD1. Here the sequenced sample was PBMCs from the stem cell graft donor, taken from the stem cell graft. The TCR sequence derives from a human donor who donated a stem cell graft to a child with combined immunodeficiency. The CDR3 DNA is TGTGCCAGCAGTTTAACCGGGACAGGGACCTACGAGCAGTACTTC. It is translated as CASSLTGTGTYEQYF.